This TCR beta chain comes out of a study of human T cells and chemical hapten exposure. Study information: Per-sample variation in TCR yield stemmed mainly from small pooled library volume differences. Study-wide results and limits: Unchanged with DPC sensitization were TCRs above 1 in 1000 frequency.

Before extraction, the whole blood was not fractionated, and total RNA was taken from it. As the library was built, unique molecular identifiers were attached to individual cDNA molecules. Authors' methods: A typical sample had roughly 96,000 TCRs, with roughly 23,224 to 700,000 overall. From the 5' RACE reads, TCRdb called clonotypes with MiXCR, one entry per CDR3 protein. The V and J calls and clone size are TCRdb's, not the authors'. The sample holds roughly 110,000 distinct CDR3 sequences, 19% seen once. V lost 5 bases to trimming and J lost 1 base, with 17 bases between them. The CDR3 is 17 residues long. Per the germline V gene, CDR1 is MDHEN and CDR2 is SYDVKM. This clonotype turned up a few times. The antigen remains undetermined.

The rearrangement uses TRBV28 and TRBJ2-2; D could derive from TRBD1 or TRBD2 (5 bases each). This receptor was obtained from a human donor in good health. This CDR3 is CASSDPRGALNTGELFF. In nucleotides, the CDR3 is TGTGCCAGCAGTGACCCTAGGGGAGCGTTGAACACCGGGGAGCTGTTTTTT.